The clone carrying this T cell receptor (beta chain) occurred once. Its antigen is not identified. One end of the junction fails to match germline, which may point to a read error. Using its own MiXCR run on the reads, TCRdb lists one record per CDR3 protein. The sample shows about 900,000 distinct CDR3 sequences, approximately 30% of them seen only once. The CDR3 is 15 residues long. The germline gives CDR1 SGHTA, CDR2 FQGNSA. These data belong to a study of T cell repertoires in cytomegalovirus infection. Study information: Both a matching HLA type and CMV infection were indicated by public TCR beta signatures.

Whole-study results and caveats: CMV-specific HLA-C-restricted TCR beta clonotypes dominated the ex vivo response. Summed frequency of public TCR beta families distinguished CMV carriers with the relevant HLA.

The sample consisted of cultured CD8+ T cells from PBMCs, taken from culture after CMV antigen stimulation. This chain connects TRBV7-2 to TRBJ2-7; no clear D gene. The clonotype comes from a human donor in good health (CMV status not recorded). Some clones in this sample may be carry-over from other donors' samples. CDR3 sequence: CASSHSAGDSYEQCF. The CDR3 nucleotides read TGTGCCAGCAGCCACTCGGCAGGCGACTCCTACGAGCAGTGCTTC.